This T cell receptor beta chain is from a study of chemoradiotherapy in HPV16-positive cancers (dated by TCRdb to between 2021 and 2022). For the study in its entirety: Candidate HPV-specific T-cell clones and common TCR motifs were defined through functional T-cell assays on cells from a couple of HPV16-positive patients. The study asked whether T-cell immunity to the HPV oncoproteins E6 and E7 changes during chemoradiotherapy and whether this immunity affects survival. Next, the candidate HPV-specific TCRs and motifs were followed in TCR repertoires from roughly 90 patients with HPV-related cancers.

Repertoires were sampled repeatedly over the course of chemoradiotherapy so that clonal expansion in the tumor microenvironment could be followed. Receptor libraries were prepared by the immunoSEQ multiplex PCR assay. TCRdb's version of the immuneACCESS table is confined to in-frame rearrangements and falls short of the full clone set. An unresolved V gene accounts for under half of the shortfall where checked; the remainder is of unknown origin. This sample gives several thousand clones in total; roughly 80% of them show up just once. Jointly, the top ten make up over 15% of the sample. With regard to this clone: Its antigen remains unidentified. The input lacks base qualities; no much larger clone sits a single base away.

In the germline V gene, CDR1 corresponds to MGHRA and CDR2 to YSYEKL. The CDR3 goes from the cysteine to the phenylalanine over 18 residues. The sequence is cut down to CDR3 DNA, 54 bases in frame from base 1. V is cut back by 1 base and J by 0 bases, with 11 bases in the junction unmatched. General findings and caveats noted by the study authors: In HPV16-positive patients, expansion of HPV-responsive T cells during chemoradiotherapy was associated with improved recurrence-free survival. Only a couple of HPV16-positive patients were used to derive the functional definition of HPV-specific T cells, and the survival association was reported for HPV16-positive patients. Expansion of candidate HPV-specific clones and E7-related TCR motifs was observed in the tumor microenvironment during treatment, whereas no such expansion was observed for non-HPV-specific T cells.

The rearranged segments are TRBV4-1 and TRBJ1-1, with 7 middle bases fitting TRBD1. The source of this sequence is a human donor with HPV-associated anogenital cancer. The sample was acquired from a patient who underwent chemoradiotherapy. The DNA reads as follows: TGCGCCAGCAGCCAAGCGGTGCCAGGGGGTCTTTTGAACACTGAAGCTTTCTTT. This is translated as CASSQAVPGGLLNTEAFF.